The 23 T cell receptor beta chains given below trace back to one sample, sequenced in a study of blood T cell repertoires in COVID-19. TCRdb's copy holds only in-frame clones and misses some; the assay was immunoSEQ multiplex PCR. The repertoire holds fewer than 250,000 clones, with 85% to 95% as singletons. Source material: peripheral blood. The receptor set was obtained from a man aged 25-45 years with COVID-19, enrolled during active disease.

This clone is a singleton in its sample. The gene calls are TRBV2 and TRBJ2-1; 10 nucleotides agree with TRBD2. J lost 2 bases, V lost 5 bases, and 3 bases had no gene match. CDR3 size: 15 residues. CDR1 and CDR2 (germline): SNHLY, FYNNEI. DNA for the CDR3: TGTGCCAGCAGTCCGAGCGGGGGGGCCTACAATGAGCAGTTCTTC. It yields the protein CASSPSGGAYNEQFF. Looking up the rest from reference TRBV2 and TRBJ2-1 gives the full variable domain: EPEVTQTPSHQVTQMGQEVILRCVPISNHLYFYWYRQILGQKVEFLVSFYNNEISEKSEIFDDQFSVERPDGSNFTLKIRSTKLEDSAMYFCASSPSGGAYNEQFFGPGTRLTVL.

This clone was observed a single time. This chain connects TRBV5-1 to TRBJ2-3, with 11 bases that match TRBD2. Per the germline V gene, CDR1 is SGHRS and CDR2 is YFSETQ. V shed 4 bases, J shed 6 bases, and the junction held 7 bases outside the gene matches. The CDR3 extends over 15 amino acids. CDR3 loop: CASSISGGAGDTQYF. The CDR3 DNA is TGCGCCAGCAGCATTAGCGGGGGGGCCGGGGATACGCAGTATTTT.

This clone was observed once. The chain links TRBV6-2 or TRBV6-3 to TRBJ2-1; 11 bases are shared with TRBD2. The CDR3 extends over 16 amino acids. V dropped 6 bases and J dropped 7; count of bases not matched to a gene: 11. Germline V gene data show CDR1 as MNHEY and CDR2 as SVGEGT. CDR3 residues: CASSQLAGATGNEQFF. The CDR3 DNA is TGTGCCAGCAGCCAACTAGCGGGGGCTACGGGGAATGAGCAGTTCTTC.

This clone was picked up one time. The genes are TRBV4-1 and TRBJ2-3; 9 bases are shared with TRBD2. V was clipped by 4 bases and J by 0 bases; unmatched bases: 11. CDR1 is MGHRA, CDR2 YSYEKL, per germline. This CDR3 is built from 18 residues. The CDR3: CASSPTPLAGPSTDTQYF. The CDR3 DNA reads as TGCGCCAGCAGCCCCACGCCTCTAGCGGGACCTAGCACAGATACGCAGTATTTT.

The chain recombines TRBV19 with TRBJ1-1; D might be TRBD1 (6 bases). The CDR3 length is 13 residues. Germline-derived CDR1 and CDR2 are LNHDA and SQIVND (reference sequence). V lost 8 bases to trimming and J lost 1 base, with 11 bases between them. CDR3 in DNA: TGTGCCAGTTGCCCACAGGGGAACACTGAAGCTTTCTTT. It translates to CASCPQGNTEAFF.

V gene TRBV6-1 combines with J gene TRBJ2-7; 8 bases match TRBD2. In germline, CDR1 is MNHNS, CDR2 SASEGT. The CDR3 sequence is 14 residues long. Trimming removed 3 bases from V and 7 bases from J; junction bases left unmatched: 8. The CDR3 is CASSDSGAKGEQYF. In nucleotides, the CDR3 is TGTGCCAGCAGTGATAGCGGGGCGAAGGGGGAGCAGTACTTC.

This chain connects TRBV6-1 to TRBJ1-2; a possible D gene is TRBD1 (6 bases). The CDR3 loop spans 15 amino acids. CDR1 MNHNS and CDR2 SASEGT come from the germline V gene. The V end was cut by 0 bases, the J end by 0 bases, with 8 bases between. In DNA form, the CDR3 reads TGTGCCAGCAGTGAAGCTAGGACAGCTAACTATGGCTACACCTTC. Amino acid sequence: CASSEARTANYGYTF.

DNA of the CDR3: TGTGCCAGCAGCTTCCCAGGGATCCAGCCCCAGCATTTT. This encodes CASSFPGIQPQHF. V gene TRBV7-3 combines with J gene TRBJ1-5, with D possibly matching TRBD1 (5 bases). CDR1 SGHTA and CDR2 FQGTGA come from the germline V gene. The V end lost 3 bases, the J end lost 7 bases, and 10 bases lay between the germline ends. The CDR3 is made up of 13 amino acids.

The rearrangement joins TRBV25-1 to TRBJ2-7; D may be TRBD1 (6 bases). CDR1 is MGHDK, CDR2 SYGVNS, per germline. The V and J ends lost 5 bases and 4 bases respectively, with 15 bases between them. The CDR3 contains 14 residues. In DNA, the CDR3 is TGTGCCAGCAGTCCCCTGGGGGCCGGATACGAGCAGTACTTC. Protein: CASSPLGAGYEQYF.

The rearrangement uses TRBV7-2 and TRBJ1-1; no definite D call. Germline V gene sequence: CDR1 SGHTA, CDR2 FQGNSA. CDR3 length: 13 amino acids. The V gene lost 2 bases and the J gene lost 1 base, with 5 bases spanning the gap. CDR3 in DNA: TGTGCCAGCAGCTTAAGGAGGAACACTGAAGCTTTCTTT. It translates to CASSLRRNTEAFF.

The rearrangement links TRBV28 to TRBJ2-1, with 9 bases that match TRBD2. The CDR3 spans 16 residues. Germline V CDR1 and CDR2: MDHEN, SYDVKM. The V and J ends lost 6 bases and 0 bases, in that order; junction bases with no gene match: 6. The CDR3 bases are TGTGCCAGCAGGCATAGCGGGGGAAGCTCCTACAATGAGCAGTTCTTC. This gives the protein CASRHSGGSSYNEQFF.

The table lists this clone with a few counts. The chain joins TRBV5-1 to TRBJ2-7; 10 nucleotides align to TRBD1. CDR1 SGHRS and CDR2 YFSETQ come from the germline V gene. Trimming at V came to 2 bases and at J to 6 bases, leaving 8 bases not matched to a gene. The CDR3 runs 15 residues. The CDR3 nucleotides read TGCGCCAGCAGCTTACAGGTACGGACAGGGGGCGAGCAGTACTTC. Translating gives CASSLQVRTGGEQYF. The whole variable domain, remainder taken from reference TRBV5-1 and TRBJ2-7, is KAGVTQTPRYLIKTRGQQVTLSCSPISGHRSVSWYQQTPGQGLQFLFEYFSETQRNKGNFPGRFSGRQFSNSRSEMNVSTLELGDSALYLCASSLQVRTGGEQYFGPGTRLTVT.

V and J are TRBV27 and TRBJ1-6; TRBD1 matches at 7 bases. Per the germline V gene, CDR1 is MNHEY and CDR2 is SMNVEV (reference sequence). Unmatched junction bases numbered 9, after V lost 6 bases and J lost 7 bases. The CDR3 sequence is 15 residues long. In nucleotides, the CDR3 is TGTGCCAGCAGCGGGACCGGGACAGAGAATTCACCCCTCCACTTT. Residues: CASSGTGTENSPLHF.

The rearrangement joins TRBV2 to TRBJ2-3, with 7 positions matching TRBD1. Germline loops: CDR1 SNHLY, CDR2 FYNNEI. The junction had 11 bases not matched to a gene; V was cut back by 11 bases and J by 3 bases. The CDR3 is 14 residues long. The CDR3: CAGNRDRGTDTQYF. The CDR3 DNA sequence: TGTGCCGGGAACCGGGACAGAGGGACAGATACGCAGTATTTT.

This chain connects TRBV9 to TRBJ2-2, with D possibly being TRBD1 (5 bases). Germline V gene lookup returns CDR1 SGDLS and CDR2 YYNGEE. The V and J ends lost 0 bases and 4 bases respectively, with 16 bases between them. The CDR3 is made up of 17 amino acids. The CDR3 sequence: CASSVGGRIGATGELFF. The CDR3 DNA follows: TGTGCCAGCAGCGTAGGGGGTCGGATAGGGGCCACCGGGGAGCTGTTTTTT. The whole variable domain, remainder taken from reference TRBV9 and TRBJ2-2, is DSGVTQTPKHLITATGQRVTLRCSPRSGDLSVYWYQQSLDQGLQFLIQYYNGEERAKGNILERFSAQQFPDLHSELNLSSLELGDSALYFCASSVGGRIGATGELFFGEGSRLTVL.

This clone was recorded a few times. V usage is TRBV25-1 and J usage is TRBJ2-2; D unclear. The CDR3 totals 13 residues. Germline loops: CDR1 MGHDK, CDR2 SYGVNS. The V gene lost 7 bases and the J gene lost 4 bases, with 10 bases spanning the gap. The CDR3 is CASTTHSTGELFF. The DNA for the CDR3 is TGTGCCAGCACTACTCATTCCACCGGGGAGCTGTTTTTT.

This rearrangement joins TRBV9 to TRBJ2-3, with 10 bases aligning to TRBD2. This CDR3 comprises 16 residues. V was clipped by 0 bases and J by 1 base; unmatched bases: 2. The germline V gene encodes CDR1 SGDLS and CDR2 YYNGEE. In nucleotides, the CDR3 is TGTGCCAGCAGCGTAGGGCTAGCGGGGGGCACAGATACGCAGTATTTT. Its protein product is CASSVGLAGGTDTQYF.

The rearrangement joins TRBV5-4 to TRBJ2-5; D perhaps matches TRBD1 (5 bases). V gave up 4 bases and J gave up 4 bases, with 14 bases separating them. Germline V gene sequence: CDR1 SGHNT, CDR2 YYREEE (reference sequence). The CDR3 length is 14 residues. CDR3: CASSMQGLRETQYF. The CDR3 DNA reads as TGTGCCAGCAGCATGCAGGGTTTACGAGAGACCCAGTACTTC.

This chain uses TRBV3-1 (or the pseudogene TRBV3-2) with TRBJ2-2; 9 bases line up with TRBD1. V trimming: 4 bases; J trimming: 5 bases; junction bases outside the gene matches: 8. Germline lookup yields CDR1 LGHDT and CDR2 YNNKEL (reference sequence). CDR3 length: 16 amino acids. The CDR3, as DNA: TGTGCCAGCAGCCTAGGGACAGGGATGAGTACCGGGGAGCTGTTTTTT. This encodes CASSLGTGMSTGELFF.

This chain joins TRBV7-9 and TRBJ1-5; D possibly corresponds to TRBD1 (6 bases). Germline CDR1 and CDR2: SEHNR and FQNEAQ (reference sequence). Trimming removed 1 base at V and 7 bases at J, with 11 bases between. The CDR3 is 14 residues long. The CDR3 sequence is CASSLGGQAQPQHF. DNA of the CDR3: TGTGCCAGCAGCTTAGGGGGGCAGGCCCAGCCCCAGCATTTT.

This clone was picked up one time. This rearrangement joins TRBV18 to TRBJ1-6; TRBD1 is a possible D gene (6 bases). This CDR3 contains 16 residues. Germline V gives CDR1 KGHSH, CDR2 LQKENI. V was clipped by 0 bases and J by 2 bases, with 8 bases between them. CDR3 protein: CASSPPGAAYNSPLHF. CDR3 nucleotide sequence: TGTGCCAGCTCACCACCGGGGGCAGCCTATAATTCACCCCTCCACTTT.

The chain recombines TRBV25-1 with TRBJ1-3; D is uncertain. Per the germline V gene, CDR1 is MGHDK and CDR2 is SYGVNS. The CDR3 contains 15 residues. With 1 base removed from V and 0 bases from J, the gap between germline ends came to 7 bases. Here the CDR3 DNA reads TGTGCCAGCAGTGAATTAGGAGACTCTGGAAACACCATATATTTT. It specifies CASSELGDSGNTIYF. Full variable domain (outside the CDR3, taken from reference TRBV25-1 and TRBJ1-3): EADIYQTPRYLVIGTGKKITLECSQTMGHDKMYWYQQDPGMELHLIHYSYGVNSTEKGDLSSESTVSRIRTEHFPLTLESARPSHTSQYLCASSELGDSGNTIYFGEGSWLTVV.

The genes are TRBV3-1 (or the pseudogene TRBV3-2) and TRBJ1-4; 9 bases are shared with TRBD1. Per the germline V gene, CDR1 is LGHDT and CDR2 is YNNKEL (reference sequence). The V gene end was trimmed by 0 bases and the J gene end by 8 bases; junction bases not matched to a gene: 4. This CDR3 has 15 residues. CDR3 nucleotides: TGTGCCAGCAGCCAAGAGGACAGGGGTGGGGAAAAACTGTTTTTT. As protein: CASSQEDRGGEKLFF.